Listed here are 11 T cell receptor beta chains from one sample, sequenced in a study of cytomegalovirus exposure and HLA in healthy donors. PCR amplification relied on 60 Vbeta primers (plus 13 Jbeta primers). Sequencing used immunoSEQ multiplex PCR; TCRdb keeps in-frame clones, though not all of them. In the table there are about 210,000 clones, 82% of which are singletons. The sample comprised PBMCs. The receptors here all came from a man aged 35-49 years in good health and CMV-seropositive.

The gene calls are TRBV7-9 and TRBJ2-7; 7 positions agree with TRBD2. This CDR3 is 15 amino acids long. Germline V gene lookup returns CDR1 SEHNR and CDR2 FQNEAQ (reference sequence). The V gene end was trimmed by 1 base and the J gene end by 4 bases; junction bases not matched to a gene: 7. In DNA, the CDR3 is TGTGCCAGCAGCTTAGGGGAGGGAGGCCTTTACGAGCAGTACGTC. This translates into CASSLGEGGLYEQYV.

This clone showed up just once. The V call is TRBV7-9, the J call TRBJ2-1; 7 bases are a match to TRBD1. The V gene's germline CDR1 is SEHNR and CDR2 FQNEAQ (reference sequence). V trimming: 6 bases; J trimming: 6 bases; junction bases outside the gene matches: 8. This CDR3 has 14 residues. CDR3 coding DNA: TGTGCCAGCAGTCCCGAGGGGGCAGGCAATGAGCAGTTCTTC. Encoded protein: CASSPEGAGNEQFF.

This clone was counted a few times. The chain uses TRBV7-6 and TRBJ2-7; 8 bases are a match to TRBD1. In germline, CDR1 is SGHVS, CDR2 FNYEAQ. V was pared by 5 bases and J by 2 bases, with 5 bases of the junction left unmatched. CDR3 size: 14 residues. The CDR3, as DNA: TGTGCCAGCAGCCCGGGACAGGATGCCTACGAGCAGTACTTC. Amino acid sequence: CASSPGQDAYEQYF.

This sequence joins TRBV30 and TRBJ1-5; no definite D call. The CDR3 is 15 residues long. In germline, CDR1 is GTSNPN, CDR2 SVGIG (reference sequence). Trimming removed 3 bases at V and 2 bases at J, with 14 bases between. CDR3 sequence reads: CAWSRGSLGNQPQHF. DNA of the CDR3: TGTGCCTGGAGCCGAGGGAGTCTGGGCAATCAGCCCCAGCATTTT.

J is TRBJ2-7 and V is TRBV29-1; 8 bases map to TRBD2. The CDR3 sequence is 13 residues long. Germline lookup yields CDR1 SQVTM and CDR2 ANQGSEA. Unmatched junction bases numbered 10, after V lost 6 bases and J lost 6 bases. The CDR3 DNA reads as TGCAGCGTCGCTTGGAGCGGGAGCGTCGAGCAGTACTTC. The encoded protein is CSVAWSGSVEQYF.

The gene calls are TRBV5-8 and TRBJ1-1; 8 bases match TRBD1. V lost 4 bases and J lost 0; bases outside the gene matches: 5. This CDR3 contains 15 residues. Germline lookup yields CDR1 SGHTS and CDR2 YDEGEE. The CDR3: CASSGYRGMNTEAFF. DNA for the CDR3: TGTGCCAGCAGCGGCTACAGGGGGATGAACACTGAAGCTTTCTTT.

CDR3 nucleotides: TGTGCCAGCAGCTTGGATATAGCGGGAGCCCTATCCTACGAGCAGTACTTC. Its protein is CASSLDIAGALSYEQYF. The rearrangement links TRBV5-5 to TRBJ2-7; 9 bases line up with TRBD2. There are 17 residues in the CDR3. V lost 0 bases, J lost 1 base, and 8 bases stayed unmatched. Germline CDR1 is SGHKS and CDR2 is YYEKEE (reference sequence).

This chain links TRBV20-1 with TRBJ2-7; TRBD2 aligns across 8 bases. V shed 3 bases and J 6 bases; nucleotides not matched to a gene: 1. The germline CDR1 and CDR2 sequences are DFQATT and SNEGSKA (reference sequence). The CDR3 spans 11 residues. The CDR3 here is CSARAGGEQYV. The CDR3 DNA reads as TGCAGTGCTAGGGCGGGAGGCGAGCAGTACGTC.

The gene calls are TRBV7-9 and TRBJ1-3; no reliable D call. Germline values: CDR1 SEHNR, CDR2 FQNEAQ (reference sequence). The CDR3 is 10 amino acids. V lost 10 bases and J lost 8, with 9 bases in between. The CDR3 loop is CATTLDTIYF. The CDR3 DNA sequence: TGTGCCACCACTTTGGACACCATATATTTT.

V gene TRBV21-1 combines with J gene TRBJ1-5; TRBD1, the table's D call, was not compared with the DNA. TRBV21-1 is deemed a pseudogene. This CDR3 is built from 14 residues. CDR3 nucleotides: TGTGCCAGCAGCCGGACAGGGTTTGGTCAGCCCCAGCATTTT. It encodes CASSRTGFGQPQHF.

V gene TRBV15 combines with J gene TRBJ2-3; 7 bases are a match to TRBD2. Germline loops: CDR1 LNHNV, CDR2 YYDKDF (reference sequence). V lost 8 bases to trimming and J lost 2 bases; unmatched junction nucleotides: 7. CDR3 size: 14 residues. CDR3 DNA sequence: TGTGCCACCGGGCGTCTAGCGGTCACAGATACGCAGTATTTT. This sequence encodes CATGRLAVTDTQYF.